This TCR beta chain was sequenced for a study of blood T cells in healthy people across ages. With a J-beta primer mix and a sample-barcoded 5' primer, a second PCR ran roughly 6 to 11 cycles. One entry per CDR3 protein results from TCRdb running MiXCR on the 5' RACE reads. This table holds 650,000 to 1,000,000 distinct CDR3 sequences, 36% found once. Unmatched junction bases numbered 5, after V lost 2 bases and J lost 1 base. The CDR3 runs to 17 residues. CDR1 is LGHNA and CDR2 is YSLEER in the germline V gene. The sequencing input was blood. The rearrangement joins TRBV4-3 to TRBJ1-4; 9 bases agree with TRBD1. This clonotype was sampled from a man younger than 30 in good health. The CDR3 nucleotides are TGCGCCAGCAGCCAACGGACAGGGGAAGGAACTAATGAAAAACTGTTTTTT. Translating gives CASSQRTGEGTNEKLFF.